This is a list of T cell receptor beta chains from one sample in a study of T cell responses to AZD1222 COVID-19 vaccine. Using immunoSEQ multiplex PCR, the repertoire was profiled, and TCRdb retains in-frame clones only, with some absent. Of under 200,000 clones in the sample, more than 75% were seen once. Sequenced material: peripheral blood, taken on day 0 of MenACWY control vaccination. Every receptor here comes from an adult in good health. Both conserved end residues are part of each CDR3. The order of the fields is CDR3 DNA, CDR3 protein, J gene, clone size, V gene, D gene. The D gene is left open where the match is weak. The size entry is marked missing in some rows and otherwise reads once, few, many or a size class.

CDR3 DNA: TGTGCCAGCAGCCAAAGGACTAGCGGGAGGGGCCAAGAGACCCAGTACTTC
CDR3 protein: CASSQRTSGRGQETQYF
J gene: TRBJ2-5
clone size: NA
V gene: TRBV3-1/TRBV3-2
D gene: TRBD2

CDR3 DNA: TGTGCCAGCTCACCACTCCCCTCAATTGACAGGGACGGCTACACCTTC
CDR3 protein: CASSPLPSIDRDGYTF
J gene: TRBJ1-2
clone size: NA
V gene: TRBV18
D gene: TRBD1

CDR3 DNA: TGTGCCTGGAGTCCCGGGATTTCCTACGAGCAGTACTTC
CDR3 protein: CAWSPGISYEQYF
J gene: TRBJ2-7
clone size: once
V gene: TRBV30
D gene: NA

CDR3 DNA: TGTGCCAGCAGTGAAGCCTCGACAGGTGGTATGGCAACTAATGAAAAACTGTTTTTT
CDR3 protein: CASSEASTGGMATNEKLFF
J gene: TRBJ1-4
clone size: once
V gene: TRBV6-1
D gene: NA

CDR3 DNA: TGTGCCAGCAGCTTAGAGGCTAATGAAAAACTGTTTTTT
CDR3 protein: CASSLEANEKLFF
J gene: TRBJ1-4
clone size: NA
V gene: TRBV7-9
D gene: NA

CDR3 DNA: TGTGCCAGCAGCCAATATTTCCGGGACCTCACGACAGATACGCAGTATTTT
CDR3 protein: CASSQYFRDLTTDTQYF
J gene: TRBJ2-3
clone size: NA
V gene: TRBV3-1/TRBV3-2
D gene: NA

CDR3 DNA: TGCGCCAGCAGTGAAGGAGTTGCAACTAATGAAAAACTGTTTTTT
CDR3 protein: CASSEGVATNEKLFF
J gene: TRBJ1-4
clone size: NA
V gene: TRBV5-1
D gene: NA

CDR3 DNA: TGCAGCGGGGACAGGAGGAACACTGAAGCTTTCTTT
CDR3 protein: CSGDRRNTEAFF
J gene: TRBJ1-1
clone size: once
V gene: TRBV29-1
D gene: TRBD1

CDR3 DNA: TGTGCCAGCAGCTTGATGGGACCCGGCTCCTACAATGAGCAGTTCTTC
CDR3 protein: CASSLMGPGSYNEQFF
J gene: TRBJ2-1
clone size: NA
V gene: TRBV7-2
D gene: NA

CDR3 DNA: TGCAGTGCCTACAGCACCGGGGAGCTGTTTTTT
CDR3 protein: CSAYSTGELFF
J gene: TRBJ2-2
clone size: NA
V gene: TRBV20-1
D gene: NA

CDR3 DNA: TGTGCCAGCAGTGTAGGGACAGGGGATGAGGGAGATACGCAGTATTTT
CDR3 protein: CASSVGTGDEGDTQYF
J gene: TRBJ2-3
clone size: NA
V gene: TRBV6-1
D gene: TRBD1

CDR3 DNA: TGCAGCGTTGTCCCCATAATGAACACTGAAGCTTTCTTT
CDR3 protein: CSVVPIMNTEAFF
J gene: TRBJ1-1
clone size: once
V gene: TRBV29-1
D gene: NA

CDR3 DNA: TGTGCCAGCAGTAAGGCGGGAGCCCACGAGCAGTACTTC
CDR3 protein: CASSKAGAHEQYF
J gene: TRBJ2-7
clone size: NA
V gene: TRBV6-1
D gene: TRBD2

CDR3 DNA: TGTGCCAGCAGCCGAGACATCGGTCTTGGCTACACCTTC
CDR3 protein: CASSRDIGLGYTF
J gene: TRBJ1-2
clone size: NA
V gene: TRBV14
D gene: NA

CDR3 DNA: TGTGCCAGCAGTCTAGGACGAGGTCCCAACACTGAAGCTTTCTTT
CDR3 protein: CASSLGRGPNTEAFF
J gene: TRBJ1-1
clone size: NA
V gene: TRBV27
D gene: NA

CDR3 DNA: TGTGCCAGCAGCTCCCGCGGGGGCCCGACTAGTGCGGAGACCCAGTACTTC
CDR3 protein: CASSSRGGPTSAETQYF
J gene: TRBJ2-5
clone size: once
V gene: TRBV7-9
D gene: NA

CDR3 DNA: TGCAGCGTTGAATGGGGGGGAAGAAACTATGGCTACACCTTC
CDR3 protein: CSVEWGGRNYGYTF
J gene: TRBJ1-2
clone size: NA
V gene: TRBV29-1
D gene: NA

CDR3 DNA: TGTGCCAGCAGCCTCCTAGCGGAGAAAACGCAGTATTTT
CDR3 protein: CASSLLAEKTQYF
J gene: TRBJ2-3
clone size: NA
V gene: TRBV9
D gene: TRBD2

CDR3 DNA: TGTGCCAGCAGCGCCGAGGTATGGCAGGCCGGGGAGCTGTTTTTT
CDR3 protein: CASSAEVWQAGELFF
J gene: TRBJ2-2
clone size: NA
V gene: TRBV9
D gene: NA

CDR3 DNA: TGTGCCAGCAGCCAATTGCCCACCCCTAACTATGGCTACACCTTC
CDR3 protein: CASSQLPTPNYGYTF
J gene: TRBJ1-2
clone size: NA
V gene: TRBV14
D gene: NA

CDR3 DNA: TGTGCCAGCAGTCCATCCAGGGGCAGGGTAAACATTCAGTACTTC
CDR3 protein: CASSPSRGRVNIQYF
J gene: TRBJ2-4
clone size: once
V gene: TRBV25-1
D gene: NA

CDR3 DNA: TGTGCCAGCAGCCTACAGGGGAACTATGGCTACACCTTC
CDR3 protein: CASSLQGNYGYTF
J gene: TRBJ1-2
clone size: NA
V gene: TRBV12-3/TRBV12-4
D gene: TRBD1

CDR3 DNA: TGTGCCAGCACAGCCGATCCCTACGAGCAGTACTTC
CDR3 protein: CASTADPYEQYF
J gene: TRBJ2-7
clone size: NA
V gene: TRBV28
D gene: NA

CDR3 DNA: TGTGCCAGTAGTATCCTTAGCGGGGCCACAGATACGCAGTATTTT
CDR3 protein: CASSILSGATDTQYF
J gene: TRBJ2-3
clone size: NA
V gene: TRBV19
D gene: TRBD2

CDR3 DNA: TGTGCCAGCAGTTCTGGGGGGCTGGAGACCCAGTACTTC
CDR3 protein: CASSSGGLETQYF
J gene: TRBJ2-5
clone size: NA
V gene: TRBV6-5
D gene: NA

CDR3 DNA: TGTGCCAGCAGCTTAGCCGGGGTGGGAGTGAACACTGAAGCTTTCTTT
CDR3 protein: CASSLAGVGVNTEAFF
J gene: TRBJ1-1
clone size: NA
V gene: TRBV7-9
D gene: NA

CDR3 DNA: TGTGCCACCAGCAGAGATAAAGCGGGGGACACTGAAGCTTTCTTT
CDR3 protein: CATSRDKAGDTEAFF
J gene: TRBJ1-1
clone size: NA
V gene: TRBV15
D gene: NA

CDR3 DNA: TGTGCCACCAGTGGAGGTAGTTACGAGCAGTACTTC
CDR3 protein: CATSGGSYEQYF
J gene: TRBJ2-7
clone size: NA
V gene: TRBV24-1
D gene: NA

CDR3 DNA: TGTGCCAGCTCACCACCGGGCCTCTCTGGAAACACCATATATTTT
CDR3 protein: CASSPPGLSGNTIYF
J gene: TRBJ1-3
clone size: NA
V gene: TRBV18
D gene: NA

CDR3 DNA: TGTGCCAGCAGACTACAGGGGCACTCCTACGAGCAGTACTTC
CDR3 protein: CASRLQGHSYEQYF
J gene: TRBJ2-7
clone size: NA
V gene: TRBV21-1
D gene: NA

CDR3 DNA: TGTGCCAGCACCCTCCCCGACGAGGAAAAACTGTTTTTT
CDR3 protein: CASTLPDEEKLFF
J gene: TRBJ1-4
clone size: NA
V gene: TRBV2
D gene: NA

CDR3 DNA: TGCGCCAGCAGCCATGGGACAGGGGATGGCTACACCTTC
CDR3 protein: CASSHGTGDGYTF
J gene: TRBJ1-2
clone size: NA
V gene: TRBV4-3
D gene: TRBD1

CDR3 DNA: TGTGCCAGCCGCTCCTCACAGGGCAATGGCTACACCTTC
CDR3 protein: CASRSSQGNGYTF
J gene: TRBJ1-2
clone size: NA
V gene: TRBV28
D gene: NA

CDR3 DNA: TGCAGCACTCAGTCGGATGGCTACACCTTC
CDR3 protein: CSTQSDGYTF
J gene: TRBJ1-2
clone size: NA
V gene: TRBV29-1
D gene: NA

CDR3 DNA: TGTGCCTGGAGTTACGGATCCTACGAGCAGTACTTC
CDR3 protein: CAWSYGSYEQYF
J gene: TRBJ2-7
clone size: NA
V gene: TRBV30
D gene: NA

CDR3 DNA: TGTGCCAGCAGCCACCGTTCCGGGACCACCTACAATGAGCAGTTCTTC
CDR3 protein: CASSHRSGTTYNEQFF
J gene: TRBJ2-1
clone size: few
V gene: TRBV3-1/TRBV3-2
D gene: NA

CDR3 DNA: TGCGCCAGCAGCCAAGATACAAGAGGCTACACCTTC
CDR3 protein: CASSQDTRGYTF
J gene: TRBJ1-2
clone size: NA
V gene: TRBV4-1
D gene: NA

CDR3 DNA: TGTGCCACCAGCACGGGACTAGCGGGAGGAGAGACCCAGTACTTC
CDR3 protein: CATSTGLAGGETQYF
J gene: TRBJ2-5
clone size: NA
V gene: TRBV15
D gene: TRBD2

CDR3 DNA: TGTGCCAGCTCACCACCAGCCACAGATACGCAGTATTTT
CDR3 protein: CASSPPATDTQYF
J gene: TRBJ2-3
clone size: NA
V gene: TRBV18
D gene: NA

CDR3 DNA: TGTGCCAGCAGCCAAGCGGGGTTACCGAACACTGAAGCTTTCTTT
CDR3 protein: CASSQAGLPNTEAFF
J gene: TRBJ1-1
clone size: NA
V gene: TRBV11-2
D gene: NA

CDR3 DNA: TGTGCCAGCAGCTCCGGGGCAGGGCCCACTGAAGCTTTCTTT
CDR3 protein: CASSSGAGPTEAFF
J gene: TRBJ1-1
clone size: once
V gene: TRBV7-2
D gene: NA

CDR3 DNA: TGTGCCAGCGGGACCGGGACAGGCGCCTCTGGAAACACCATATATTTT
CDR3 protein: CASGTGTGASGNTIYF
J gene: TRBJ1-3
clone size: NA
V gene: TRBV4-2
D gene: TRBD1

CDR3 DNA: TGTGCCAGCAGTGGTTGGACAGCGTCTGGAAACACCATATATTTT
CDR3 protein: CASSGWTASGNTIYF
J gene: TRBJ1-3
clone size: NA
V gene: TRBV2
D gene: NA

CDR3 DNA: TGTGCCAGCAGTCAATCGGAAAAACTGTTTTTT
CDR3 protein: CASSQSEKLFF
J gene: TRBJ1-4
clone size: NA
V gene: TRBV6-2/TRBV6-3
D gene: NA